This TCR beta chain is drawn from a study of vaccination effects on CD4 cells after COVID-19. The authors isolated CD4+ T cells after roughly 10 days of culture. The V gene's germline CDR1 is SGHNT and CDR2 YENEEA. The CDR3 length is 14 residues. The J segment lost 3 bases and the V segment lost 6 bases, leaving 5 bases of the junction unmatched. Using immunoSEQ multiplex PCR, the repertoire was profiled, and TCRdb retains in-frame clones only, with some absent. Of tens of thousands of clones in the sample, approximately 74% were seen once. Concerning this clone: What it binds is unknown.

The chain carries TRBV11-3 and TRBJ2-3, with TRBD2 matching 8 bases. This specimen consisted of CD4+ T cells from PBMCs cultured without peptide, obtained before COVID-19 vaccination. The sequence derives from a human donor who received a COVID-19 vaccine. The CDR3 here is CASSRSGRTDTQYF. CDR3 in DNA: TGTGCCAGCAGTCGGAGCGGGAGAACAGATACGCAGTATTTT.